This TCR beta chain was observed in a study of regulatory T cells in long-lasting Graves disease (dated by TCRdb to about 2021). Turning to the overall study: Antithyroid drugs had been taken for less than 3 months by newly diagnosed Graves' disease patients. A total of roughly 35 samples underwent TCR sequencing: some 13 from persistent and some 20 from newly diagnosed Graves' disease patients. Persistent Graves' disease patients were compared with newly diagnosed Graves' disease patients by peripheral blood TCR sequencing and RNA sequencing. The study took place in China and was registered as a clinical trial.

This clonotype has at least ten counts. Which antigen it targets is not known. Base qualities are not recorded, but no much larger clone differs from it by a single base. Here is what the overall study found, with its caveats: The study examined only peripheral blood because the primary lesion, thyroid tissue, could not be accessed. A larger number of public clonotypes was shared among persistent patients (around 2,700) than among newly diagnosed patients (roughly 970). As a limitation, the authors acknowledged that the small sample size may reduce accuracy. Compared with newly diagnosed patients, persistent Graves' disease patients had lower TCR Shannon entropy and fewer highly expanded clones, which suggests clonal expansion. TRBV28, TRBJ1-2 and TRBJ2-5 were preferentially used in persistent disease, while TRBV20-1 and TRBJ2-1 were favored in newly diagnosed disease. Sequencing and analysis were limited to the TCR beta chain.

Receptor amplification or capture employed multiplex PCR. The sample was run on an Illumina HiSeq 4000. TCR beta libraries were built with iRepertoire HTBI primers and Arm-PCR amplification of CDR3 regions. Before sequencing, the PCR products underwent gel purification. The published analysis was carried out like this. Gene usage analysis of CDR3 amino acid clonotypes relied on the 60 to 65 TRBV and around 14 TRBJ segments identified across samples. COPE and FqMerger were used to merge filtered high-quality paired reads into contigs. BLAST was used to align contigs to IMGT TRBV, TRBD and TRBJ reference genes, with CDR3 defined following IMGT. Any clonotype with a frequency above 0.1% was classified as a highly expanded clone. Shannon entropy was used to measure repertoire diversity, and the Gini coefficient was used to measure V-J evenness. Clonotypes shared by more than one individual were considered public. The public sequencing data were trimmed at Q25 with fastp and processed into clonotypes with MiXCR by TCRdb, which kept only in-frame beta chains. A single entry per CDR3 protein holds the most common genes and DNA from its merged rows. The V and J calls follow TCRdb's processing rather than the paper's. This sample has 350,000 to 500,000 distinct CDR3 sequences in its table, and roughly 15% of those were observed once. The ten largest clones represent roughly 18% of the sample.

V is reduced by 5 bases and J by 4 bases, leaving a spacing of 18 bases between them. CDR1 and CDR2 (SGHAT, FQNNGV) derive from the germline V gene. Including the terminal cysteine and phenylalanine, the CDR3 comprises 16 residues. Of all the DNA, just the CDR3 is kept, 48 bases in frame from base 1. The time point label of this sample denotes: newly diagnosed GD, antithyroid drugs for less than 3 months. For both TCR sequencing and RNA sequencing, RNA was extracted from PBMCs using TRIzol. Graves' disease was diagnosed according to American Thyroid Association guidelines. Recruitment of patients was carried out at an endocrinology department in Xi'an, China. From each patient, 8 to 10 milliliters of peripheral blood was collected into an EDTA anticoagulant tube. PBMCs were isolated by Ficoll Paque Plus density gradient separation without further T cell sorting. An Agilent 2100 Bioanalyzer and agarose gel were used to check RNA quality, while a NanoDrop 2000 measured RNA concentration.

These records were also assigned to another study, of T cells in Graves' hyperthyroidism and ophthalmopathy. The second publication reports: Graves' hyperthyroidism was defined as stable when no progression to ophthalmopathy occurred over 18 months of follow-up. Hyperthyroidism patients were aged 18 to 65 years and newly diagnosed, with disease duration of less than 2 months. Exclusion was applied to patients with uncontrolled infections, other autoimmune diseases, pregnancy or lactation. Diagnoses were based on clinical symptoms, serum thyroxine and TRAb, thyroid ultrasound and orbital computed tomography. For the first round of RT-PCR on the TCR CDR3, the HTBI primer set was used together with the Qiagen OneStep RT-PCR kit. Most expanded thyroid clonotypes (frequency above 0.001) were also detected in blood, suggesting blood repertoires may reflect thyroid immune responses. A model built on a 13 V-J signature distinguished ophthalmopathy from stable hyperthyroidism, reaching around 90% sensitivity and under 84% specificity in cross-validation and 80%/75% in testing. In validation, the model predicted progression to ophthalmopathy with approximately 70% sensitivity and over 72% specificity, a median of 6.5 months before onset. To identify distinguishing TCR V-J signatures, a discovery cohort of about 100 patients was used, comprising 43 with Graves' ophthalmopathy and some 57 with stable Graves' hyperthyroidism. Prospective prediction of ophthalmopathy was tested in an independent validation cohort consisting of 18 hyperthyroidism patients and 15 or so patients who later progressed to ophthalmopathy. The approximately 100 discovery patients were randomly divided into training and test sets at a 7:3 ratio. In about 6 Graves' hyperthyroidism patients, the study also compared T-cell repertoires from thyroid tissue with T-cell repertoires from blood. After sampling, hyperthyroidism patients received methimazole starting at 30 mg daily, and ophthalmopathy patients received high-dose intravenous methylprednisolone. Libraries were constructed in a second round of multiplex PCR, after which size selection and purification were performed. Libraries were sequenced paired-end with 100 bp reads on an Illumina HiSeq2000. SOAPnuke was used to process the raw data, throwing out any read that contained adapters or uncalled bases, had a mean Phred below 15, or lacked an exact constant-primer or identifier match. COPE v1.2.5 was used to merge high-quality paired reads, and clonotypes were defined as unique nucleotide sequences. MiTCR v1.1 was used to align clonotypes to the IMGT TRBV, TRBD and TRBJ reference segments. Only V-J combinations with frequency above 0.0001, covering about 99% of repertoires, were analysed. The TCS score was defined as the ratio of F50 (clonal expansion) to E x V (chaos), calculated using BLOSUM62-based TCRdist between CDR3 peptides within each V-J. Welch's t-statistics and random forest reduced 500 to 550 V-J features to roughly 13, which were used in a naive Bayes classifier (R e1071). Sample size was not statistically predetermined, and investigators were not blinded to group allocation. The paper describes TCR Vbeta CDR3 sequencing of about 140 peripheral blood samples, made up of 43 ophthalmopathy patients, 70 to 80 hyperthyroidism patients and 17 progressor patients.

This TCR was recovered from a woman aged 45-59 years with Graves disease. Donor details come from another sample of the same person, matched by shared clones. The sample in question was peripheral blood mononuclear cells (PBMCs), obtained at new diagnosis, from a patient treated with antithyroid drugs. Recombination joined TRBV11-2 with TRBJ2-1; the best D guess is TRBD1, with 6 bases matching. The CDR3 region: CASSPLGEGGYNEQFF. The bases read TGTGCCAGCAGCCCCCTGGGGGAAGGGGGATACAATGAGCAGTTCTTC.